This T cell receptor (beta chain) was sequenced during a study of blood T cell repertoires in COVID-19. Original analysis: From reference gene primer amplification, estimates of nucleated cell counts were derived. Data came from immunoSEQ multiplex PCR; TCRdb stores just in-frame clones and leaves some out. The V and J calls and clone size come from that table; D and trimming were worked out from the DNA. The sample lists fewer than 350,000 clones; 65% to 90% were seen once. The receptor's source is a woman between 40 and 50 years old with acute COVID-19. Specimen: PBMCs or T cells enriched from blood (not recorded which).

CDR3 in amino acids: CASSSTGTRNSPLHF. The CDR3 region has the DNA TGTGCCAGCAGCTCCACCGGGACAAGGAATTCACCCCTCCACTTT. This chain joins TRBV7-9 and TRBJ1-6; maybe TRBD1 (6 bases). Germline V gives CDR1 SEHNR, CDR2 FQNEAQ (reference sequence). With 4 bases removed from V and 7 bases from J, the gap between germline ends came to 14 bases. This CDR3 is 15 amino acids long.